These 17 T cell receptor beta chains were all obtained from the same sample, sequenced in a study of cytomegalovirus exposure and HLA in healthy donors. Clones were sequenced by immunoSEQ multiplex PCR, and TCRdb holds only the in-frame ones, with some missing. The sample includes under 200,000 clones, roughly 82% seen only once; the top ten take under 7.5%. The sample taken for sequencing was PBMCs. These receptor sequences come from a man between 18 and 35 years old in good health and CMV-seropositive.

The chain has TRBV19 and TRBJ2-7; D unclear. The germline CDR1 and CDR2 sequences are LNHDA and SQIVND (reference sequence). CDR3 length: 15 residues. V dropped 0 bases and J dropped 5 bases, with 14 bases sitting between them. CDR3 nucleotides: TGTGCCAGTAGTATAGATGGATTACAGTGGGACGAGCAGTACTTC. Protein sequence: CASSIDGLQWDEQYF.

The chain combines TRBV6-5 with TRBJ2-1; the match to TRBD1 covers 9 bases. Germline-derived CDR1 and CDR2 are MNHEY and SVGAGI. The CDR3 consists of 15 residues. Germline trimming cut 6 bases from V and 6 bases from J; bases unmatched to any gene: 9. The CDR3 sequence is CASSLARQGGNEQFF. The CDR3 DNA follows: TGTGCCAGCAGCCTGGCCCGACAGGGGGGCAATGAGCAGTTCTTC.

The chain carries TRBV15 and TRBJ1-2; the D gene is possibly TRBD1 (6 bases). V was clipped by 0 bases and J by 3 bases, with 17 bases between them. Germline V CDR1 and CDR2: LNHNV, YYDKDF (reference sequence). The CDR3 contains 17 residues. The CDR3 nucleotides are TGTGCCACCAGCAGAGACAGGGGCAGGGCTGGAGACTATGGCTACACCTTC. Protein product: CATSRDRGRAGDYGYTF.

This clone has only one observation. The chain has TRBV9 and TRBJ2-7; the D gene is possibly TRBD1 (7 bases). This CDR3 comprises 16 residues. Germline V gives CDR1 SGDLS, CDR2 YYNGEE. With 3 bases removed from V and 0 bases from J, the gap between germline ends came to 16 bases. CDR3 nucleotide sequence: TGTGCCAGCAGCGGGCGGCGGGACAGCTCCTCCTACGAGCAGTACTTC. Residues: CASSGRRDSSSYEQYF.

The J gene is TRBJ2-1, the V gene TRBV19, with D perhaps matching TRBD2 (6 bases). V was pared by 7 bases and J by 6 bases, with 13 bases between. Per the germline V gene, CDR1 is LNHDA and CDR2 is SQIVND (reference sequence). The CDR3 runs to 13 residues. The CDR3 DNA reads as TGTGCCAGTAAACCCGGGGGACTCAATGAGCAGTTCTTC. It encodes CASKPGGLNEQFF.

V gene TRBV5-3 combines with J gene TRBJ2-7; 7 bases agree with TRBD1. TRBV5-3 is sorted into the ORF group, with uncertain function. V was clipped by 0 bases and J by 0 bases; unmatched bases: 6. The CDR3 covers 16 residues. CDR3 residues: CARSLARQGASYEQYF. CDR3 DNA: TGTGCCAGAAGCTTGGCTCGACAGGGAGCCTCCTACGAGCAGTACTTC.

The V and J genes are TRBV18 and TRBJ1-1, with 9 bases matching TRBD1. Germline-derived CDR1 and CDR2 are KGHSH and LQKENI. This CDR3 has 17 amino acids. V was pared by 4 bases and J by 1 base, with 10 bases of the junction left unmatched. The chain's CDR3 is CASSLNRQGGTNTEAFF. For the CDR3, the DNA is TGTGCCAGCTCACTCAATCGACAGGGGGGCACGAACACTGAAGCTTTCTTT.

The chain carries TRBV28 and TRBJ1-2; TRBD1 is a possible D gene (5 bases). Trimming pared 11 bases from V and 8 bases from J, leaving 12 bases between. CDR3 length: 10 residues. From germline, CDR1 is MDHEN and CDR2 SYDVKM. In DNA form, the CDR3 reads TGTGCCCACGGGGGATTCGGCTACACCTTC. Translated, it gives CAHGGFGYTF.

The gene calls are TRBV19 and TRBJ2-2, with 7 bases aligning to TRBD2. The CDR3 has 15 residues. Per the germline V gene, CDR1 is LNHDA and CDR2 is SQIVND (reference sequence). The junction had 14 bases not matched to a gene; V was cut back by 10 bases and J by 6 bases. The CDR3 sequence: CATQNPREAAGELFF. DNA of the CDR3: TGTGCCACCCAGAACCCCCGGGAGGCTGCCGGGGAGCTGTTTTTT.

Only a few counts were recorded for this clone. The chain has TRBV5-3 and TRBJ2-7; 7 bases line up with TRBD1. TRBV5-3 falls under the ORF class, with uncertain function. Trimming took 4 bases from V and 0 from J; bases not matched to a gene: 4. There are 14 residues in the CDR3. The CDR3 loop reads CARSHRDSSYEQYF. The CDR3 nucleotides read TGTGCCAGAAGCCACCGGGACAGCTCCTACGAGCAGTACTTC.

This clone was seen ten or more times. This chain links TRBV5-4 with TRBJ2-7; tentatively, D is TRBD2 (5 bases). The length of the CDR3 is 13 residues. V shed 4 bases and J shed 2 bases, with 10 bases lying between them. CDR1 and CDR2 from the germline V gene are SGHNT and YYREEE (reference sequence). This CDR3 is CASSPGKPYEQYF. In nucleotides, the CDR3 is TGTGCCAGCAGCCCCGGGAAACCCTACGAGCAGTACTTC.

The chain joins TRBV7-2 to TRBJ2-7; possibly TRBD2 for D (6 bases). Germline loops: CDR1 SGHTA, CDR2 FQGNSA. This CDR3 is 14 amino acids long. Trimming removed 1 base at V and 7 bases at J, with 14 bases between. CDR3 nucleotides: TGTGCCAGCAGCTTAGGTCGGGAGCCGGGGGAGCAGTACTTC. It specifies CASSLGREPGEQYF.

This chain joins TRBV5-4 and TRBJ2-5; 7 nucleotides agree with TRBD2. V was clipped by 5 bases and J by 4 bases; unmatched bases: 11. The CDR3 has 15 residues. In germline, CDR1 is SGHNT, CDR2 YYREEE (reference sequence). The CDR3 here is CASSLKGGGGETQYF. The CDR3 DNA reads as TGTGCCAGCAGTTTAAAGGGCGGGGGAGGAGAGACCCAGTACTTC. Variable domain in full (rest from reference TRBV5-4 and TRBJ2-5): ETGVTQSPTHLIKTRGQQVTLRCSSQSGHNTVSWYQQALGQGPQFIFQYYREEENGRGNFPPRFSGLQFPNYSSELNVNALELDDSALYLCASSLKGGGGETQYFGPGTRLLVL.

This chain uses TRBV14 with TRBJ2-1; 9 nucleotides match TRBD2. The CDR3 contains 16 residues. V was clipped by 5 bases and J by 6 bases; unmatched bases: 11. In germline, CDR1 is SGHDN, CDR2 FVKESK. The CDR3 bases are TGTGCCAGCAGCAACCCGGGACTAGCAGTGATCAATGAGCAGTTCTTC. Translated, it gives CASSNPGLAVINEQFF.

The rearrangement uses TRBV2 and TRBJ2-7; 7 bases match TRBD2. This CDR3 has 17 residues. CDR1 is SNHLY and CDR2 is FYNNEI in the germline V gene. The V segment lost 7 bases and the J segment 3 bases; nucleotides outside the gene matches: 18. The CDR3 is CASITSGAGAGVYEQYF. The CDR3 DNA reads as TGTGCCAGCATTACCTCAGGAGCCGGGGCGGGGGTCTACGAGCAGTACTTC.

The CDR3 nucleotides read TGTGCCAGCAGCGTAGTAGGGGAATGGCAAGAGACCCAGTACTTC. Translated: CASSVVGEWQETQYF. The chain links TRBV9 to TRBJ2-5, with a tentative D call TRBD1 (5 bases). Germline CDR1 reads SGDLS; CDR2 reads YYNGEE. The CDR3 has 15 residues. V dropped 0 bases and J dropped 2 bases, with 11 bases sitting between them.

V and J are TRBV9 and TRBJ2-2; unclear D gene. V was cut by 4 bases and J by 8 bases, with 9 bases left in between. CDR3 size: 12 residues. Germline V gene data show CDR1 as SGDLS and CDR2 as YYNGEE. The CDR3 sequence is CASSSKRGELFF. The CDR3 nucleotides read TGTGCCAGCAGCTCTAAACGGGGGGAGCTGTTTTTT.